One sample yielded the 15 T cell receptor beta chains listed below, sequenced in a study of patients and donors after allogeneic stem cell transplantation. MiXCR, run by TCRdb on the RT-PCR reads, gives a single entry per CDR3 protein. This sample carries 200,000 to 250,000 distinct CDR3 sequences, 13% to 15% of them seen once, and the ten largest clones take under 14%. Source material: blood, either unsorted or a sorted T cell fraction (not recorded which). Receptor source: a human donor who was either an allogeneic HSCT recipient or a stem cell or donor lymphocyte infusion donor (not recorded which). It is not recorded whose cells these are; they may come from a transplant donor.

There are a few counts of this clonotype. V gene TRBV19 combines with J gene TRBJ1-2; 8 bases map to TRBD1. This CDR3 is built from 13 residues. The V gene end was trimmed by 7 bases and the J gene end by 2 bases; junction bases not matched to a gene: 3. The germline CDR1 and CDR2 sequences are LNHDA and SQIVND (reference sequence). The CDR3 sequence: CASTRTGNYGYTF. For the CDR3, the DNA is TGTGCCAGTACCCGGACAGGGAACTATGGCTACACCTTC.

The chain employs TRBV7-9 and TRBJ1-6, with D unclear. The germline V gene encodes CDR1 SEHNR and CDR2 FQNEAQ (reference sequence). CDR3 length: 13 amino acids. Between the trimmed V and J ends, which lost 1 base and 10 bases, there was a span of 8 bases. The CDR3 is CASSLVRGSPLHF. Written as DNA, the CDR3 is TGTGCCAGCAGCTTAGTCCGAGGCTCACCCCTCCACTTT.

The rearrangement uses TRBV9 and TRBJ2-7; 7 positions agree with TRBD2. V dropped 4 bases and J dropped 4; count of bases not matched to a gene: 14. Germline V gives CDR1 SGDLS, CDR2 YYNGEE. The CDR3 has 16 residues. In DNA, the CDR3 is TGTGCCAGCAGCCATAAGGAGGGGACTACGAGATACGAGCAGTACTTC. Protein sequence: CASSHKEGTTRYEQYF.

The V call is TRBV5-6, the J call TRBJ2-5; either TRBD1 or TRBD2 may fit D (6 bases each). The CDR3 loop spans 14 amino acids. The V and J ends lost 2 bases and 6 bases respectively, with 14 bases between them. Germline CDR1 reads SGHDT; CDR2 reads YYEEEE. In DNA form, the CDR3 reads TGTGCCAGCAGCTTCTTGGAGGGGGGAAAGACCCAGTACTTC. Translating it yields CASSFLEGGKTQYF. The full variable domain, in which reference TRBV5-6 and TRBJ2-5 provide the parts outside the CDR3, is DAGVTQSPTHLIKTRGQQVTLRCSPKSGHDTVSWYQQALGQGPQFIFQYYEEEERQRGNFPDRFSGHQFPNYSSELNVNALLLGDSALYLCASSFLEGGKTQYFGPGTRLLVL.

Only a few counts were recorded for this clonotype. This chain uses TRBV6-5 with TRBJ2-5; TRBD1 matches at 7 bases. From germline, CDR1 is MNHEY and CDR2 SVGAGI. V gave up 4 bases and J gave up 6 bases; unmatched junction bases: 14. The CDR3 sequence is 16 residues long. The CDR3 nucleotides read TGTGCCAGCAGTTCCCTTAACCCGACAGGGCAGCAGACCCAGTACTTC. Its translation: CASSSLNPTGQQTQYF.

This clonotype was recorded at least ten times. The chain joins TRBV9 to TRBJ2-5; unclear D gene. Trimming shortened V by 8 bases and J by 0 bases, and 11 bases separated the two germline ends. The germline CDR1 and CDR2 sequences are SGDLS and YYNGEE. The CDR3 contains 13 residues. CDR3 in DNA: TGTGCCAGTAGTACTGGGAACCAAGAGACCCAGTACTTC. Translated: CASSTGNQETQYF.

The rearrangement joins TRBV6-2 or TRBV6-3 to TRBJ1-2; D may be TRBD1 (5 bases). This CDR3 has 13 amino acids. Between the trimmed V and J ends, which lost 2 bases and 4 bases, there was a span of 8 bases. CDR1 is MNHEY, CDR2 SVGEGT, per germline. The DNA for the CDR3 is TGTGCCAGCAGTTACGTGGGGGTCTATGGCTACACCTTC. This sequence encodes CASSYVGVYGYTF.

This clonotype was detected many times. The chain employs TRBV19 and TRBJ2-7; perhaps TRBD2 as D (6 bases). The CDR3 length is 15 residues. Trimming cost V 4 bases and J 1 base, with 14 bases left between them. The V gene's germline CDR1 is LNHDA and CDR2 SQIVND (reference sequence). The CDR3 DNA reads as TGTGCCAGTAGTACCGATAGCGCGGGATCCTACGAGCAGTACTTC. Translated: CASSTDSAGSYEQYF.

The genes are TRBV19 and TRBJ2-3, with 8 bases fitting TRBD2. V lost 3 bases and J lost 3; bases outside the gene matches: 8. Germline-derived CDR1 and CDR2 are LNHDA and SQIVND (reference sequence). The length of the CDR3 is 16 residues. This CDR3 reads CASSIWSGSMTDTQYF. The CDR3 DNA reads TGTGCCAGTAGTATCTGGAGCGGGAGTATGACAGATACGCAGTATTTT.

The chain recombines TRBV6-5 with TRBJ1-1, with D possibly being TRBD1 (5 bases). Between the trimmed V and J ends, which lost 6 bases and 9 bases, there was a span of 11 bases. Per germline, CDR1 MNHEY and CDR2 SVGAGI. The CDR3 contains 11 residues. The CDR3 DNA reads TGTGCCAGCAGGGAGGCAGGGAAAGCTTTCTTT. It codes for CASREAGKAFF.

This chain joins TRBV4-2 and TRBJ1-2; TRBD1 matches at 7 bases. The CDR3 runs to 13 residues. Unmatched junction bases numbered 7, after V lost 4 bases and J lost 8 bases. In germline, CDR1 is LGHNA, CDR2 YNFKEQ. CDR3 sequence reads: CASSRPDRDGYTF. CDR3 sequence (DNA): TGTGCCAGCAGCCGCCCTGACAGGGACGGCTACACCTTC.

This clonotype was seen a handful of times. The V call is TRBV29-1, the J call TRBJ2-7; D is unclear. The CDR3 is made up of 13 amino acids. The V gene's germline CDR1 is SQVTM and CDR2 ANQGSEA. The germline V and J ends were trimmed by 4 bases and 1 base, with 11 bases remaining between them. This CDR3 is CSVVARHSYEQYF. DNA of the CDR3: TGCAGCGTTGTCGCCAGGCATTCCTACGAGCAGTACTTC.

The chain recombines TRBV7-2 with TRBJ1-2, with 9 nucleotides matching TRBD1. Germline V gene sequence: CDR1 SGHTA, CDR2 FQGNSA. The CDR3 is 15 amino acids. V was clipped by 5 bases and J by 6 bases; unmatched bases: 10. The CDR3 DNA reads TGTGCCAGCAGCGTGACACAGGGGGCCTGGGATGGCTACACCTTC. Protein sequence: CASSVTQGAWDGYTF.

This clonotype occurred a few times. The chain uses TRBV21-1 and TRBJ1-1. TRBV21-1 is given as a pseudogene. This CDR3 comprises 15 residues. The CDR3: CASSEKLRVNTEAFF. CDR3 nucleotides: TGTGCCAGCAGCGAAAAATTGCGGGTGAACACTGAAGCTTTCTTT.

The chain recombines TRBV10-3 with TRBJ2-5; D remains ambiguous. This CDR3 has 14 amino acids. Trimming pared 0 bases from V and 7 bases from J, leaving 12 bases between. Germline V gene sequence: CDR1 ENHRY, CDR2 SYGVKD. The CDR3 sequence is CAISESKGLRTQYF. The CDR3 DNA reads as TGTGCCATCAGTGAGTCTAAAGGGCTTCGGACCCAGTACTTC.